This T cell receptor (beta chain) originates from a study of blood T cell repertoires in COVID-19. Authors' analysis steps: Amplification with reference gene primers provided the estimates of nucleated cell counts. The table came from immunoSEQ multiplex PCR; TCRdb's copy has only in-frame clones and leaves some out. That table furnishes V, J and clone size, whereas the DNA furnished D and trimming. The sample lists 98,000 or so clones, about 90% seen once, with 2% to 3% in the top ten. The TCR sequence derives from a human donor in a cohort sampled during active COVID-19. Sequences were obtained from peripheral blood.

The CDR3 sequence: CASGGEAGANVLTF. The DNA for the CDR3 is TGTGCCAGCGGAGGGGAAGCTGGGGCCAACGTCCTGACTTTC. The chain carries TRBV27 and TRBJ2-6; D possibly corresponds to TRBD2 (6 bases). The CDR3 spans 14 residues. Germline V gene sequence: CDR1 MNHEY, CDR2 SMNVEV (reference sequence). The V end lost 8 bases, the J end lost 2 bases, and 10 bases lay between the germline ends.